This T cell receptor (beta chain) appears in the sequencing data of a study of blood T cell repertoires in COVID-19. At the level of the study: PBMCs, B-cell-depleted T cells, or T cells provided the cDNA or gDNA that made up the material.

The study recruited people aged roughly 18 to 89 years across approximately 23 US areas. Participant reports of clinical history set cohort assignment. CDR1 is KGHDR, CDR2 SFDVKD, per germline. This CDR3 region has 15 residues. With 3 bases removed from V and 11 bases from J, the gap between germline ends came to 21 bases. Profiled with immunoSEQ multiplex PCR; TCRdb holds only in-frame clones, not every one. In the table there are approximately 82,000 clones, around 89% of which are singletons. The chain combines TRBV24-1 with TRBJ1-2; D possibly corresponds to TRBD1 (6 bases). The receptor was isolated from a woman in her fifties or sixties with acute COVID-19. Sequencing was done on a sample of PBMCs or T cells enriched from blood (not recorded which). The CDR3 DNA is TGTGCCACCAGTGATCCGACACAGGGATTGGGAGTTTACACCTTC. This gives the protein CATSDPTQGLGVYTF.